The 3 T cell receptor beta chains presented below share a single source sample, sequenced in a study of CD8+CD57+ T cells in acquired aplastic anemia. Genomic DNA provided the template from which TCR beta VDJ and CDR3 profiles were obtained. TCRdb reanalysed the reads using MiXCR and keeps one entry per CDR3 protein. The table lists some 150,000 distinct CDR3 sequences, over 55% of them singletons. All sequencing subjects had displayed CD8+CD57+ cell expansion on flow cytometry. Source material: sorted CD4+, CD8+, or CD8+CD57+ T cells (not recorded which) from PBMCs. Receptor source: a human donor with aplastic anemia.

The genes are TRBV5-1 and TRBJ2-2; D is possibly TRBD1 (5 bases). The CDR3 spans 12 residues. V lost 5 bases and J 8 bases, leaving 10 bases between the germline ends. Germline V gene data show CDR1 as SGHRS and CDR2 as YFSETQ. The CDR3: CASRPGSGELFF. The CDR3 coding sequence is TGCGCCAGCAGGCCAGGGTCAGGGGAGCTGTTTTTT.

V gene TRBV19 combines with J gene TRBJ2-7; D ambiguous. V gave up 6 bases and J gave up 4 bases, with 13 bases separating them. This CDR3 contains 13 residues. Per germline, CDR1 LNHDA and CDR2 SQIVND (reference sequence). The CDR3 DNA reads TGTGCCAGTAGCCCCTCGTTTTATTACGAGCAGTACTTC. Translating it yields CASSPSFYYEQYF.

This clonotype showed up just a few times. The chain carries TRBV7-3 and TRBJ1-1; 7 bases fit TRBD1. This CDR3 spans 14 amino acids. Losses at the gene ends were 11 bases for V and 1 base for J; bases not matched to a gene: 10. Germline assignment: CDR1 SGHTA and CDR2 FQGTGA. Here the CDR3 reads CASAEGASNTEAFF. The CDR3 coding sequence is TGTGCCTCCGCGGAGGGGGCATCGAACACTGAAGCTTTCTTT.